Described below is a single T cell receptor beta chain sequence and its context. The data belong to a study of T cells in tuberculosis. Indicated time point: new active TB diagnosis, blood taken before or within 7 days of starting treatment. Patients were newly diagnosed, HIV-seronegative, and aged 18 or older. Tuberculosis was confirmed by positive sputum smear and/or M. tuberculosis culture. Generated by immunoSEQ multiplex PCR, the TCRdb table keeps only in-frame clones and is missing some. The sample holds 29,000 or so clones, just over 90% seen once. Sequences were derived from PBMCs, sampled at tuberculosis diagnosis. The receptor was derived from an adult with tuberculosis.

The CDR3 here is CASSLSVAGKNTDTQYF. Written as DNA, the CDR3 is TGTGCCAGCAGCCTCTCGGTAGCGGGGAAAAACACAGATACGCAGTATTTT. The chain links TRBV14 to TRBJ2-3; TRBD2 agrees at 8 bases. CDR1 is SGHDN and CDR2 is FVKESK in the germline V gene. This CDR3 has 17 residues. The ends lost 4 bases at V and 2 bases at J; junction bases unmatched: 11.